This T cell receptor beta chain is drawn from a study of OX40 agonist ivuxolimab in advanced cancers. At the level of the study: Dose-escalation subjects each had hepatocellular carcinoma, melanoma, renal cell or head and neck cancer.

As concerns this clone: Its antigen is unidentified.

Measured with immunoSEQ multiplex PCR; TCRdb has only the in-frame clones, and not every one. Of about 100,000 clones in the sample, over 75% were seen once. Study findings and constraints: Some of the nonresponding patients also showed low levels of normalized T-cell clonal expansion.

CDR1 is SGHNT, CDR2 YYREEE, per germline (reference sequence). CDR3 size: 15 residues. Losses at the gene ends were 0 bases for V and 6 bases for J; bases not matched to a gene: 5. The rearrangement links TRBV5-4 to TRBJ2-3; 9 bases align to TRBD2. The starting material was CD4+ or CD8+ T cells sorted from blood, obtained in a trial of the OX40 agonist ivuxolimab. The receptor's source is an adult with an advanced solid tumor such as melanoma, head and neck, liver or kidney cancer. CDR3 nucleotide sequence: TGTGCCAGCAGCTTGGATTGGACTAGCGTTGATACGCAGTATTTT. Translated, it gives CASSLDWTSVDTQYF.